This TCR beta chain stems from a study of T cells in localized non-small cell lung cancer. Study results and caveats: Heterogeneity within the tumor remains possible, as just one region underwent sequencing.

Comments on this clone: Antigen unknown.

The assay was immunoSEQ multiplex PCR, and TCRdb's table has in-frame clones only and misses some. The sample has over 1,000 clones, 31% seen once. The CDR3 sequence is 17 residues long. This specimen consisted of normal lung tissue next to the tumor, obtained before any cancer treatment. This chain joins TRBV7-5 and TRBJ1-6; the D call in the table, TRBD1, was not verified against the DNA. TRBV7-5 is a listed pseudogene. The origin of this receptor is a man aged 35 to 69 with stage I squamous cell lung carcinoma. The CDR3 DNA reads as TGTGCCAGCAGCTTAACCGGGACAAGGACCTATAATTCACCCCTCCACTTT. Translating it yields CASSLTGTRTYNSPLHF.